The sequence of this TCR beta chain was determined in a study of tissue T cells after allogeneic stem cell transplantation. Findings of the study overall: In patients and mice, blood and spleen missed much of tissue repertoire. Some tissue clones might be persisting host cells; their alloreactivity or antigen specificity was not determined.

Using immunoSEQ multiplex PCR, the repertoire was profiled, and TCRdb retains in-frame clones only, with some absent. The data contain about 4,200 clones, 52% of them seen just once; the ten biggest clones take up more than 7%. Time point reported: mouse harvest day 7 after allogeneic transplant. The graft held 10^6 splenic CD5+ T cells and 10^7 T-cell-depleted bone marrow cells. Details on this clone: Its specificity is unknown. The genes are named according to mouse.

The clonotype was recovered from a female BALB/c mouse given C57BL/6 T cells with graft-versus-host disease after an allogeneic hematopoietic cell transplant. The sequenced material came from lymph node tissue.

The CDR3 loop reads CGARRDRGGYAEQFF. The DNA read from the CDR3 is TGTGGTGCTAGGAGGGACAGGGGGGGCTATGCTGAGCAGTTC. The chain couples TRBV20 to TRBJ2-1; 11 bases fit TRBD1. The read halts 1 residue ahead of the CDR3 end, with the missing end drawn from the germline J gene. CDR3 size: 15 residues. With V trimmed by 2 bases and J by 3 bases, 3 bases remained unmatched. From germline, CDR1 is GFQATS and CDR2 STVNSAI.